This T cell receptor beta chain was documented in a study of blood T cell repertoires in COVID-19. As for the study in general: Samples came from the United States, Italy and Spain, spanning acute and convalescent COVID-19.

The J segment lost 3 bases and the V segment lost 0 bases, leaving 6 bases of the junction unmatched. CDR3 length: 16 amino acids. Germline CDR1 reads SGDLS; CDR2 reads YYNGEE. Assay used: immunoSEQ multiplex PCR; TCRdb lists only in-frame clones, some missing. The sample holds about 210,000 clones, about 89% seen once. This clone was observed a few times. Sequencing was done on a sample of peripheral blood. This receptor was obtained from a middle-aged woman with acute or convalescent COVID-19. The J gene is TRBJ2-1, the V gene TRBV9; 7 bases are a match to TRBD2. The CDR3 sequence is CASSVVPSGLYNEQFF. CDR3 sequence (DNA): TGTGCCAGCAGCGTAGTACCTAGCGGACTCTACAATGAGCAGTTCTTC.